This T cell receptor beta chain was sequenced during a study of T cells after yellow fever vaccination. This clonotype is medium-sized within its sample. Trimming stripped 2 bases from V and 3 bases from J, with 10 bases between. CDR3 size: 14 residues. Germline CDR1 LGHNA, CDR2 YSLEER. TCRdb analysed the 5' RACE reads with MiXCR anew, one entry per CDR3 protein. The top ten hold 40% to 45% of the sample, which has under 150,000 distinct CDR3 sequences, 15% seen once. The sequence was obtained from a man aged 18 to 29 who received the YFV17D yellow fever vaccine. The source was CD8+ T cells sorted from PBMCs, collected 5 days after the yellow fever booster vaccination. The genes are TRBV4-3 and TRBJ1-1; unclear D gene. The CDR3 coding sequence is TGCGCCAGCAGCCAATGGGCGAAGGACACTGAAGCTTTCTTT. It codes for CASSQWAKDTEAFF.